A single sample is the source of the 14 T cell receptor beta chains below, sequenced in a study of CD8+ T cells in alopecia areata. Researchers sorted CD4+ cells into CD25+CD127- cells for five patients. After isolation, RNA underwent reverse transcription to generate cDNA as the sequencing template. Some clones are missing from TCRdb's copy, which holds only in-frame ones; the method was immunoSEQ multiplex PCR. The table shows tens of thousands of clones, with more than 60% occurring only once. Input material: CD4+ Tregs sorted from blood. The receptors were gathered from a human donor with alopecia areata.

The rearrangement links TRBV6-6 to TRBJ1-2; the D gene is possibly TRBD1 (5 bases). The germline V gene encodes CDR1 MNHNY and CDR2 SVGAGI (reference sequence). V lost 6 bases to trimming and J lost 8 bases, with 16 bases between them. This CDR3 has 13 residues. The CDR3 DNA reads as TGTGCCAGCAGGAAGGACACCACGCGGGGCTACACCTTC. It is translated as CASRKDTTRGYTF.

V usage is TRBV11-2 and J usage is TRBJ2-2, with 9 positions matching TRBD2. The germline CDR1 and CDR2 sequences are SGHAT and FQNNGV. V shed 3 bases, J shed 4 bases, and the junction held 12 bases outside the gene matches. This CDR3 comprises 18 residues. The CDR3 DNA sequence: TGTGCCAGCAGCTTGTTCCGGTCTTGGCGGGAGGGCACCGGGGAGCTGTTTTTT. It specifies CASSLFRSWREGTGELFF.

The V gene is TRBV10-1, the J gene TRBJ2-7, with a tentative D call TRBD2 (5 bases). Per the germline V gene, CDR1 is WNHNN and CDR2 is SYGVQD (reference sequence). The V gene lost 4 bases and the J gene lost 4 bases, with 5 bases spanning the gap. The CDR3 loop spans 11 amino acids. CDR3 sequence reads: CASSAGYEQYF. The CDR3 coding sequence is TGCGCCAGCAGTGCGGGGTACGAGCAGTACTTC.

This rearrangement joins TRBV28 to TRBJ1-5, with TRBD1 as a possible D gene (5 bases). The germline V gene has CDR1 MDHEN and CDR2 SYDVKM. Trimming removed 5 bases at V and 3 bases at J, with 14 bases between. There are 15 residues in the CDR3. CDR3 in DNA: TGTGCCAGCAGTCGGCGCCGGGGCTACAATCAGCCCCAGCATTTT. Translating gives CASSRRRGYNQPQHF.

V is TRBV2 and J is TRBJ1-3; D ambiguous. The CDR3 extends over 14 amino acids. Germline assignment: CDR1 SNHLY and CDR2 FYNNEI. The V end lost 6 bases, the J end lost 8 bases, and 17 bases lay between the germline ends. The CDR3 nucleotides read TGTGCCAGCAGCGTACAGTATCTATCGGACACCATATATTTT. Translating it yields CASSVQYLSDTIYF.

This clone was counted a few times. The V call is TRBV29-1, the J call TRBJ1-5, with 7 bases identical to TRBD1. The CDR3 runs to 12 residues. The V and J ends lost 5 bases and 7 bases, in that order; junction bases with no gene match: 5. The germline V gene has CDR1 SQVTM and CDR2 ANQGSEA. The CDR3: CSVQGGGQPQHF. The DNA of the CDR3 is TGCAGCGTTCAGGGGGGGGGCCAGCCCCAGCATTTT. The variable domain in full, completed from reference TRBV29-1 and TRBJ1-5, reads SAVISQKPSRDICQRGTSLTIQCQVDSQVTMMFWYRQQPGQSLTLIATANQGSEATYESGFVIDKFPISRPNLTFSTLTVSNMSPEDSSIYLCSVQGGGQPQHFGDGTRLSIL.

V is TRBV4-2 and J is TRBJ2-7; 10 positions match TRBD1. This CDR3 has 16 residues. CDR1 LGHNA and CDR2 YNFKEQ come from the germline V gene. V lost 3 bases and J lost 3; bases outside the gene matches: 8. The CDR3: CASSQIPGTGDYEQYF. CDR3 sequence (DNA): TGTGCCAGCAGCCAGATTCCTGGGACAGGGGACTACGAGCAGTACTTC.

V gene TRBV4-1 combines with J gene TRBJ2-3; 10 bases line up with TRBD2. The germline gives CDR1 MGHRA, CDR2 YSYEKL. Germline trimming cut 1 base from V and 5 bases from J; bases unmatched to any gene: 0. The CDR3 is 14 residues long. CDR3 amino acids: CASSQGTSGDTQYF. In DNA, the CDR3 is TGCGCCAGCAGCCAAGGGACTAGCGGAGATACGCAGTATTTT.

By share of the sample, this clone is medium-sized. CDR3 residues: CASSFRQGTDTQYF. The CDR3, as DNA: TGTGCCAGCAGCTTTCGCCAGGGCACAGATACGCAGTATTTT. The rearrangement joins TRBV7-9 to TRBJ2-3, with no clear D. CDR1 is SEHNR and CDR2 is FQNEAQ in the germline V gene (reference sequence). The CDR3 has 14 residues. V lost 3 bases and J lost 1, with 8 bases in between.

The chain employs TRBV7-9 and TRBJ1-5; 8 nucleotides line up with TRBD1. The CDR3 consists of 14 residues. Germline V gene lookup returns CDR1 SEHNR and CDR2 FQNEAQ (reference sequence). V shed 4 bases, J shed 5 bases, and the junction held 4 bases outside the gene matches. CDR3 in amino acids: CASSSGQGHQPQHF. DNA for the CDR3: TGTGCCAGCAGCTCTGGACAGGGTCATCAGCCCCAGCATTTT.

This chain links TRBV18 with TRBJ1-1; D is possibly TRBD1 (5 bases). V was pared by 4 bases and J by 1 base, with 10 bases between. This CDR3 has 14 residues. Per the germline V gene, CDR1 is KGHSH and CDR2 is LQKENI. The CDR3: CASSLWGGNTEAFF. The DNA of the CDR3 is TGTGCCAGCTCACTCTGGGGCGGGAACACTGAAGCTTTCTTT.

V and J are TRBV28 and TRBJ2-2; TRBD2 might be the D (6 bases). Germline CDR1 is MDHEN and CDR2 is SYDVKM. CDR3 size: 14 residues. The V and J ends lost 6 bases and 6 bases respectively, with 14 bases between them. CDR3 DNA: TGTGCCAGCAGCGATTGGGGGGTGGCCGGGGAGCTGTTTTTT. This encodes CASSDWGVAGELFF.

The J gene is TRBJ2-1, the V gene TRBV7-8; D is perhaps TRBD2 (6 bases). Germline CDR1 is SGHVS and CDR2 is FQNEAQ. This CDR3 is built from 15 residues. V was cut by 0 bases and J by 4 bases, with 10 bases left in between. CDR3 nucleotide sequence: TGTGCCAGCAGCTTAGCCGGGGGATGGTACAATGAGCAGTTCTTC. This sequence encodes CASSLAGGWYNEQFF.

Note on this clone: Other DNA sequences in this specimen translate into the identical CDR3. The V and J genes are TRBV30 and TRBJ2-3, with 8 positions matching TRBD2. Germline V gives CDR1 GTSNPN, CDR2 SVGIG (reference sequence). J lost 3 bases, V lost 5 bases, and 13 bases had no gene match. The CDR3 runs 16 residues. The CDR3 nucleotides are TGTGCCTGGGGGAGGGGAGTGAGCGGGGGTACAGATACGCAGTATTTT. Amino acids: CAWGRGVSGGTDTQYF.